These T cell receptor beta chains were read from a single sample in a study of technical replicates of blood from four donors. Assay used: immunoSEQ multiplex PCR; TCRdb lists only in-frame clones, some missing. The sample includes under 80,000 clones, around 94% of them seen just once. Sequenced: T cells isolated from PBMCs. These receptors came from a human donor in good health. The CDR3 runs from the conserved cysteine through the conserved F or W. D genes are given only for firm matches. A clone size is listed for some rows: how often the clone was seen (once, few, many), or a class if it is expanded.

J: TRBJ1-1
D: .
size: .
V: TRBV4-1
DNA: TGCGCCAGCAGCCAAGGGGTCGGCGGATTCAGCAACACTGAAGCTTTCTTT
CDR3: CASSQGVGGFSNTEAFF

J: TRBJ1-2
D: .
size: .
V: TRBV5-5
DNA: TGTGCCAGCAGCTTGAGCTCGGGTGACTATGGCTACACCTTC
CDR3: CASSLSSGDYGYTF

J: TRBJ1-1
D: TRBD1
size: .
V: TRBV10-3
DNA: TGTGCCATCAGTGTAGGGTCCACAGGGGGCACTGAAGCTTTCTTT
CDR3: CAISVGSTGGTEAFF

J: TRBJ1-1
D: .
size: .
V: TRBV23-1
DNA: TGCGCCAGCAGTTGCAGGTGCGCTTTCTTT
CDR3: CASSCRCAFF

J: TRBJ2-7
D: .
size: .
V: TRBV5-4
DNA: TGTGCCAGCAGCTTGGGCAGCGCCTACGAGCAGTACTTC
CDR3: CASSLGSAYEQYF

J: TRBJ2-3
D: .
size: .
V: TRBV19
DNA: TGTGCCAGTAGTACGGACATAAGCACAGATACGCAGTATTTT
CDR3: CASSTDISTDTQYF

J: TRBJ1-1
D: .
size: .
V: TRBV4-1
DNA: TGCGCCAGCAGCCATTTCCCACTGGTGACAGACACTGAAGCTTTCTTT
CDR3: CASSHFPLVTDTEAFF

J: TRBJ2-7
D: .
size: .
V: TRBV15
DNA: TGTGCCACCAGCAGAGTCGGAGCGGGCGATCACGAGCAGTACTTC
CDR3: CATSRVGAGDHEQYF

J: TRBJ2-7
D: TRBD1
size: .
V: TRBV7-6
DNA: TGTGCCAGCAGCTCACGGACAGGGGGCCTCGACGAGCAGTACTTC
CDR3: CASSSRTGGLDEQYF

J: TRBJ2-3
D: TRBD2
size: .
V: TRBV28
DNA: TGTGCCAGCAGTTTAGCGGGGGGCACAGATACGCAGTATTTT
CDR3: CASSLAGGTDTQYF

J: TRBJ2-1
D: .
size: .
V: TRBV6-4
DNA: TGTGCCAGCAGTCGAGGGCCGCTATACAATGAGCAGTTCTTC
CDR3: CASSRGPLYNEQFF

J: TRBJ2-1
D: .
size: .
V: TRBV19
DNA: TGTGCCAGTAGTGTAAACACAGGGTCCGGATTCCCACAGTTCTTC
CDR3: CASSVNTGSGFPQFF

J: TRBJ2-5
D: TRBD1
size: .
V: TRBV5-1
DNA: TGCGCCAGCACTAAAGGAGCAGGGGGTAACGGTGAGACCCAGTACTTC
CDR3: CASTKGAGGNGETQYF

J: TRBJ2-6
D: .
size: .
V: TRBV14
DNA: TGTGCCAGCAGCCAGGACAGGGCCAACGTCCTGACTTTC
CDR3: CASSQDRANVLTF

J: TRBJ2-7
D: TRBD2
size: .
V: TRBV7-2
DNA: TGTGCCAGCAGCACTAGCGGGAGTAGGTACGAGCAGTACTTC
CDR3: CASSTSGSRYEQYF

J: TRBJ2-1
D: .
size: .
V: TRBV7-9
DNA: TGTGCCAGCAGCTTAGTTTTTGGCAGCGCAAGAGCCGGTAATGAGCAGTTCTTC
CDR3: CASSLVFGSARAGNEQFF

J: TRBJ1-1
D: .
size: .
V: TRBV5-1
DNA: TGCGCCAGCAGCTTGGTTGACAGGAGCACTGAAGCTTTCTTT
CDR3: CASSLVDRSTEAFF

J: TRBJ2-7
D: TRBD1
size: .
V: TRBV18
DNA: TGTGCCAGCTCACGGACAGGGGTGAGCTACGAGCAGTACTTC
CDR3: CASSRTGVSYEQYF

J: TRBJ2-1
D: TRBD2
size: .
V: TRBV9
DNA: TGTGCCAGCAGCCCCGGGACTAGCGGAAATGAGCAGTTCTTC
CDR3: CASSPGTSGNEQFF

J: TRBJ2-7
D: .
size: once
V: TRBV4-1
DNA: TGCGCCAGCAGCCAAGATCTTAACTACGAGCAGTACTTC
CDR3: CASSQDLNYEQYF

J: TRBJ2-7
D: .
size: .
V: TRBV7-2
DNA: TGTGCCAGCAGCTTATACTACGAGCAGTACTTC
CDR3: CASSLYYEQYF

J: TRBJ2-7
D: TRBD2
size: .
V: TRBV7-9
DNA: TGTGCCAGCAGTTCCGGGACTAGCGATAACGAGCAGTACTTC
CDR3: CASSSGTSDNEQYF

J: TRBJ1-1
D: .
size: .
V: TRBV4-2
DNA: TGTGCCAGCAGCCAACCAACAGAAGATCACACTGAAGCTTTCTTT
CDR3: CASSQPTEDHTEAFF

J: TRBJ1-2
D: .
size: once
V: TRBV29-1
DNA: TGCAGCGTTGAAGGGGGGGGCGCGATGGAAGAAGGCTACACCTTC
CDR3: CSVEGGGAMEEGYTF

J: TRBJ1-3
D: .
size: .
V: TRBV5-1
DNA: TGCGCCAGCAGCTTGGGATCGAAGGGGATCTCTGGAAACACCATATATTTT
CDR3: CASSLGSKGISGNTIYF

J: TRBJ2-5
D: .
size: .
V: TRBV7-9
DNA: TGTGCCAGCAGCGACCGGGATGGCGAAAGCAACAGAGAGACCCAGTACTTC
CDR3: CASSDRDGESNRETQYF

J: TRBJ1-4
D: TRBD1
size: .
V: TRBV11-2
DNA: TGTGCCAGCAGCTTTTTGACGGGACAGGGTCTAGTGAAACTGTTTTTT
CDR3: CASSFLTGQGLVKLFF

J: TRBJ1-4
D: TRBD1
size: .
V: TRBV7-8
DNA: TGTGCCAGCAGCTTAGTTGGGGACAGGACGGCTAATGAAAAACTGTTTTTT
CDR3: CASSLVGDRTANEKLFF

J: TRBJ2-3
D: .
size: .
V: TRBV15
DNA: TGTGCCACCGGACAAATTGGCACAGATACGCAGTATTTT
CDR3: CATGQIGTDTQYF

J: TRBJ2-5
D: TRBD2
size: .
V: TRBV7-2
DNA: TGTGCCAGCAGCCAGAATAGCGGGGGGGTTCAAGAGACCCAGTACTTC
CDR3: CASSQNSGGVQETQYF

J: TRBJ2-6
D: .
size: .
V: TRBV5-4
DNA: TGTGCCAGCAGCTTGGTCAGCGGCTCTGGGGCCAACGTCCTGACTTTC
CDR3: CASSLVSGSGANVLTF

J: TRBJ1-1
D: TRBD1
size: .
V: TRBV29-1
DNA: TGCAGCGTTGTTTGGACCGGGACAGCCAACACTGAAGCTTTCTTT
CDR3: CSVVWTGTANTEAFF

J: TRBJ2-4
D: TRBD2
size: .
V: TRBV5-6
DNA: TGTGCCAGCAGCGAGACTAGCGCCGTAACGATTCAGTACTTC
CDR3: CASSETSAVTIQYF

J: TRBJ2-7
D: .
size: .
V: TRBV4-2
DNA: TGTGCCAGCACGCCGGACAGCCGAGTTTACGAGCAGTACTTC
CDR3: CASTPDSRVYEQYF

J: TRBJ1-1
D: .
size: few
V: TRBV30
DNA: TGTGCCTGGGGGAGGGCTGAAGCTTTCTTT
CDR3: CAWGRAEAFF